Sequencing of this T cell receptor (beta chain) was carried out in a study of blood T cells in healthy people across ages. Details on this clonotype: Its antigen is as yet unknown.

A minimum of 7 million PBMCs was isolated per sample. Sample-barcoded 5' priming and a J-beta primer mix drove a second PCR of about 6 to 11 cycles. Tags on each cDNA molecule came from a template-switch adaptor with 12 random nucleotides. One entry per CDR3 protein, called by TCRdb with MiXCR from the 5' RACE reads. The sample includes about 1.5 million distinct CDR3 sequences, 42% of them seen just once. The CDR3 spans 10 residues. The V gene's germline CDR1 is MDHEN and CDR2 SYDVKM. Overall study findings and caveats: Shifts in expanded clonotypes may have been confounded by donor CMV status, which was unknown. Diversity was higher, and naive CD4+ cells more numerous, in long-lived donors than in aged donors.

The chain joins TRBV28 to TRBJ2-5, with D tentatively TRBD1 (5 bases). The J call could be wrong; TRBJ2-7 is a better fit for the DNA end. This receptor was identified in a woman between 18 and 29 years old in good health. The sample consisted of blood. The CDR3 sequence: CASSQGEQYF. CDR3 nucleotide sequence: TGTGCCAGCAGCCAGGGCGAGCAGTACTTC.